The 8 T cell receptor beta chains below were found in one sample sequenced in a study of blood T cell repertoires in COVID-19. The method was immunoSEQ multiplex PCR; TCRdb's version includes in-frame clones alone and lacks a portion of them. The sample records some 100,000 clones, approximately 86% being singletons. Sequenced input: PBMCs or T cells enriched from blood (not recorded which). The source of these receptors is a woman aged 45-65 years who had recovered from COVID-19.

The CDR3 loop reads CASTTRTGNQPQHF. The DNA of the CDR3 is TGTGCCAGCACCACCCGGACAGGGAATCAGCCCCAGCATTTT. The chain links TRBV27 to TRBJ1-5, with 8 bases that match TRBD1. With V trimmed by 7 bases and J by 4 bases, 6 bases remained unmatched. The CDR3 loop spans 14 amino acids. CDR1 is MNHEY and CDR2 is SMNVEV in the germline V gene (reference sequence).

This clone was observed a handful of times. The chain employs TRBV3-1 (or the pseudogene TRBV3-2) and TRBJ1-5; 7 positions agree with TRBD1. There are 16 residues in the CDR3. V dropped 0 bases and J dropped 5; count of bases not matched to a gene: 7. Germline lookup yields CDR1 LGHDT and CDR2 YNNKEL (reference sequence). CDR3 bases: TGTGCCAGCAGCCAAGATCCAGGGGGACCCCATCAGCCCCAGCATTTT. This gives the protein CASSQDPGGPHQPQHF.

This chain connects TRBV3-1 (or the pseudogene TRBV3-2) to TRBJ2-3; no clear D gene. This CDR3 is 15 amino acids long. The V end lost 4 bases, the J end lost 1 base, and 12 bases lay between the germline ends. Germline-derived CDR1 and CDR2 are LGHDT and YNNKEL (reference sequence). The CDR3 coding sequence is TGTGCCAGCAGCCCCACCACGGTCGGCACAGATACGCAGTATTTT. Encoded protein: CASSPTTVGTDTQYF.

The rearrangement joins TRBV6-1 to TRBJ1-5; TRBD1 aligns across 11 bases. Trimming at V came to 2 bases and at J to 3 bases, leaving 6 bases not matched to a gene. The length of the CDR3 is 17 residues. Germline V CDR1 and CDR2: MNHNS, SASEGT. CDR3 DNA sequence: TGTGCCAGCAGTGAACGAAGAGGACAGGGGGCCAATCAGCCCCAGCATTTT. Translated, it gives CASSERRGQGANQPQHF.

The chain links TRBV5-4 to TRBJ2-1, with 9 bases fitting TRBD1. With 4 bases clipped from V and 4 bases from J, the junction kept 6 bases outside the gene matches. The CDR3 is 15 amino acids. Germline V gene sequence: CDR1 SGHNT, CDR2 YYREEE (reference sequence). CDR3 sequence reads: CASSPGQGGYNEQFF. The CDR3 nucleotides read TGTGCCAGCAGCCCGGGACAGGGAGGATACAATGAGCAGTTCTTC.

The chain couples TRBV7-9 to TRBJ1-4, with TRBD1 identical over 9 bases. V was pared by 4 bases and J by 5 bases, with 5 bases of the junction left unmatched. The germline V gene has CDR1 SEHNR and CDR2 FQNEAQ (reference sequence). This CDR3 has 15 amino acids. The CDR3 DNA is TGTGCCAGCAGCTACGGGACAGGGAAGAATGAAAAACTGTTTTTT. This codes for CASSYGTGKNEKLFF.

The chain joins TRBV5-1 to TRBJ2-1; 11 nucleotides agree with TRBD1. There are 16 residues in the CDR3. The J segment lost 1 base and the V segment lost 4 bases, leaving 4 bases of the junction unmatched. Germline V CDR1 and CDR2: SGHRS, YFSETQ. CDR3 sequence: CASSRDRGTSYNEQFF. In DNA form, the CDR3 reads TGCGCCAGCAGCAGGGACAGGGGGACATCCTACAATGAGCAGTTCTTC.

A note on this clone: At one end, the junction sequence differs from germline, possibly due to a read error. This sequence joins TRBV9 and TRBJ2-1, with D uncertain. Germline V gene lookup returns CDR1 SGDLS and CDR2 YYNGEE. The CDR3 runs 11 residues. The CDR3 region has the DNA TGTGCCAGCAGCCCTAATAATGGGCAGTTCTTC. This translates into CASSPNNGQFF.